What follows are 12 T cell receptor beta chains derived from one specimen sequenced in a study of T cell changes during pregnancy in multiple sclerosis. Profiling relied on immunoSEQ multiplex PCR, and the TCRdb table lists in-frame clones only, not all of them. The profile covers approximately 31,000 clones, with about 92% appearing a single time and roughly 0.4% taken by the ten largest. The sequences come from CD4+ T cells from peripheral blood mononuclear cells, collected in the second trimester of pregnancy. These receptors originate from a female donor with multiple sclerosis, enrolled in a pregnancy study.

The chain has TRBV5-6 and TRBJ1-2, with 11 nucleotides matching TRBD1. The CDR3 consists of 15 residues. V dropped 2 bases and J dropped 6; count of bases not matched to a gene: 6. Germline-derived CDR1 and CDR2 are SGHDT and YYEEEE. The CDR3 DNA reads TGTGCCAGCAGCTTTGGCGGACAGGGGGCGGATGGCTACACCTTC. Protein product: CASSFGGQGADGYTF.

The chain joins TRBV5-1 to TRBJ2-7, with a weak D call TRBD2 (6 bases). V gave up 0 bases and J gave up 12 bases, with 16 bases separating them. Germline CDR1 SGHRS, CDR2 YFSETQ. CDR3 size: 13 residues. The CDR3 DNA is TGCGCCAGCAGCTTGGCTGGGGCTAGCGCATGGTACTTC. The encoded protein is CASSLAGASAWYF.

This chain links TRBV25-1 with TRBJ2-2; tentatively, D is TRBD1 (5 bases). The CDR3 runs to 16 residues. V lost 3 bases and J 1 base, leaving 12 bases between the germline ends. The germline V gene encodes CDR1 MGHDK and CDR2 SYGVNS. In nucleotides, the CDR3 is TGTGCCAGCAGTGATTCTGCAGGGCGGAACACCGGGGAGCTGTTTTTT. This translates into CASSDSAGRNTGELFF.

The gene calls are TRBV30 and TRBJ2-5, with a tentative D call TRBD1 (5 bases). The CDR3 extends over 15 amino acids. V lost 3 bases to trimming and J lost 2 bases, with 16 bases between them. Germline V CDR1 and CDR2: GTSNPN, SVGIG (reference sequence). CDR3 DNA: TGTGCCTGGAGGCCCAGACAGAGAAGACAAGAGACCCAGTACTTC. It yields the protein CAWRPRQRRQETQYF.

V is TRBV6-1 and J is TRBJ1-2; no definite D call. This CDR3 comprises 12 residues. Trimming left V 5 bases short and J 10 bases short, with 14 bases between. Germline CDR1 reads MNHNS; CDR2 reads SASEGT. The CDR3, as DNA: TGTGCCAGCAGTCCTCTTCATGAGGCCTACACCTTC. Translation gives CASSPLHEAYTF.

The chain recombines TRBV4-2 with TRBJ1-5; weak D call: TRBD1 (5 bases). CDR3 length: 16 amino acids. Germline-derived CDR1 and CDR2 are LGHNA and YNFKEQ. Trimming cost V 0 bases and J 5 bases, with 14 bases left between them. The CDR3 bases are TGTGCCAGCAGCCAAGAAGCGGGGCGCGGGCATCAGCCCCAGCATTTT. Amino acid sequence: CASSQEAGRGHQPQHF.

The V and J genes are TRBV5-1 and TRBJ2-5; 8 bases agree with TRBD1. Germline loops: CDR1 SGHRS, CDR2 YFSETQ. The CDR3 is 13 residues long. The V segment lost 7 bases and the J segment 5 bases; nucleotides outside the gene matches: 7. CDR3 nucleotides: TGCGCCAGCTTCGGACAGGGTTACGAGACCCAGTACTTC. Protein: CASFGQGYETQYF.

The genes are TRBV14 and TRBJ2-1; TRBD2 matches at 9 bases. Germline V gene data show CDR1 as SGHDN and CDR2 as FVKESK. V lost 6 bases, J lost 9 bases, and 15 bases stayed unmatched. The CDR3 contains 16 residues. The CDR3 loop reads CASRDLEGTSRIEQFF. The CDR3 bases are TGTGCCAGCAGGGACCTCGAAGGGACTAGCCGAATTGAGCAGTTCTTC.

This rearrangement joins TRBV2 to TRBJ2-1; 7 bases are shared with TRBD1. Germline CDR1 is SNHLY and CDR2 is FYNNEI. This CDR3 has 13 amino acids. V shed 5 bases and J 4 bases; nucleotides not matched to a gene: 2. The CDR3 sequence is CASSLTGYNEQFF. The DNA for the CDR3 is TGTGCCAGCAGTTTGACAGGGTACAATGAGCAGTTCTTC.

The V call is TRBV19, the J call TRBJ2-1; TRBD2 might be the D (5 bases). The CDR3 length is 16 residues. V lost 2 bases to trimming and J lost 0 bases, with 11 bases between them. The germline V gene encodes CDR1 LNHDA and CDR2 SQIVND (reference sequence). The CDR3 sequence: CASSIPGGSSYNEQFF. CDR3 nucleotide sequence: TGTGCCAGTAGTATACCCGGAGGTAGCTCCTACAATGAGCAGTTCTTC.

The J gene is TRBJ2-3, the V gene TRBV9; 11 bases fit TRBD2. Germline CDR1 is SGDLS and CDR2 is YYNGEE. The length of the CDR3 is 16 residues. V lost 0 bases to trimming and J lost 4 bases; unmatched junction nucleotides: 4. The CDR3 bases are TGTGCCAGCAGCGTAGCACTAGCGGGAGTTTCAGATACGCAGTATTTT. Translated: CASSVALAGVSDTQYF.

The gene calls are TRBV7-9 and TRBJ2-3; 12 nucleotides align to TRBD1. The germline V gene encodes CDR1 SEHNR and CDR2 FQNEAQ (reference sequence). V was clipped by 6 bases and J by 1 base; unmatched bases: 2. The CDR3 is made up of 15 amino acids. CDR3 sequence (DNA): TGTGCCAGCAGAAGGGACAGGGGGCGCACAGATACGCAGTATTTT. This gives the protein CASRRDRGRTDTQYF.